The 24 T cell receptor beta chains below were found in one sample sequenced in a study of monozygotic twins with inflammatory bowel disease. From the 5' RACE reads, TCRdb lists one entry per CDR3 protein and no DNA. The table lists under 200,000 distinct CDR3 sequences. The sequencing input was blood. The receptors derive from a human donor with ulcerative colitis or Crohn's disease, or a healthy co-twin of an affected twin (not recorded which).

This chain's CDR3 is CASSRGLAQETQYF. The V gene is TRBV4-3, the J gene TRBJ2-5; there is no DNA to check the TCRdb D call of TRBD2. This CDR3 has 14 residues. Germline V lookup: CDR1 LGHNA, CDR2 YSLEER.

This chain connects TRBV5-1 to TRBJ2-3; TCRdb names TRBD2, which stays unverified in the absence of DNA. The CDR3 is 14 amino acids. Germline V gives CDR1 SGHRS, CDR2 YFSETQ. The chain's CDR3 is CASSYSGSTDTQYF.

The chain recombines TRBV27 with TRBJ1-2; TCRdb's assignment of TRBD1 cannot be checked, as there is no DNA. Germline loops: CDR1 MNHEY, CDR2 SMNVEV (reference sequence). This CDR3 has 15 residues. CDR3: CASSKRQGGFYGYTF.

The CDR3 here is CASSQRQVAYEQYF. The chain is built from TRBV7-9 and TRBJ2-7; with no DNA, the TCRdb D assignment of TRBD1 cannot be verified. The CDR3 is 14 amino acids. Germline CDR1 and CDR2: SEHNR and FQNEAQ (reference sequence).

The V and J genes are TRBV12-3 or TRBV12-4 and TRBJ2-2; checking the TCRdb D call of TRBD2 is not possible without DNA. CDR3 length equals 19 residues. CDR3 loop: CASNSPPGAAGFGTGELFF.

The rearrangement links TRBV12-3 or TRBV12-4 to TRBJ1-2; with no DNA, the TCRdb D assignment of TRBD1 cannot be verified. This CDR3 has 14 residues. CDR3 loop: CASSWTGSGYGYTF.

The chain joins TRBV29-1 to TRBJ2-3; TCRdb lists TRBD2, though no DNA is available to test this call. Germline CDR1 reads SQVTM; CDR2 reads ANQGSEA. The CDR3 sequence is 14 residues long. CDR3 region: CSVEDLGLERAQYF.

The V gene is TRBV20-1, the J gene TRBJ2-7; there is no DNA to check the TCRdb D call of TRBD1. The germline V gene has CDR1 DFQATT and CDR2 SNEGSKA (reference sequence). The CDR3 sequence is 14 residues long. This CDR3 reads CSARSGGSRYEQYF.

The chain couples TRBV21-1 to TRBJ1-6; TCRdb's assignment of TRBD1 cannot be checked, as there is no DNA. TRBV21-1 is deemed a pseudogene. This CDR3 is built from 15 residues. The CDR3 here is CASSKGQGEGSPLHF.

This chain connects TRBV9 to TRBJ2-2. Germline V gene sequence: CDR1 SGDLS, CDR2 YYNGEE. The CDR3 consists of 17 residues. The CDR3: CASSFPRRGLNTGELFF.

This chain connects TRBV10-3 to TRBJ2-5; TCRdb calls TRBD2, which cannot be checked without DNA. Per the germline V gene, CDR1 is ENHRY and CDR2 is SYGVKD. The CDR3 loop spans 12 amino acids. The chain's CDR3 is CAIGRARETQYF.

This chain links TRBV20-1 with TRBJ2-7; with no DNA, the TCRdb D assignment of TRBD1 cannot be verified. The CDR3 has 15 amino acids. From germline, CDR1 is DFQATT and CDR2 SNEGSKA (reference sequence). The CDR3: CSASSGSGSSYEQYF.

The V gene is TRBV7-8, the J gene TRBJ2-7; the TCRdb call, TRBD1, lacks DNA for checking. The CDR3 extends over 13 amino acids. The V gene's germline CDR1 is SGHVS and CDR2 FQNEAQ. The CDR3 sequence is CASSLGGRLEQYF. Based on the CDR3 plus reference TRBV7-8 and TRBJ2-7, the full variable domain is GAGVSQSPRYKVAKRGQDVALRCDPISGHVSLFWYQQALGQGPEFLTYFQNEAQLDKSGLPSDRFFAERPEGSVSTLKIQRTQQEDSAVYLCASSLGGRLEQYFGPGTRLTVT.

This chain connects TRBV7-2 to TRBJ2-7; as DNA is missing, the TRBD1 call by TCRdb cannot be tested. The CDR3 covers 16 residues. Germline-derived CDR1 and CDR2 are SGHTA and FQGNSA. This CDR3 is CASSLVGQGSSYEQYF.

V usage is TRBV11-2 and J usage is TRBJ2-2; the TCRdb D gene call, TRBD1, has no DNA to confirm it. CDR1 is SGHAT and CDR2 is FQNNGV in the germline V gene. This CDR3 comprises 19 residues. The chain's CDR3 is CASSWGQGSKTDNTGELFF.

The CDR3 here is CACFKDRSYEQYF. The chain links TRBV30 to TRBJ2-7. CDR1 GTSNPN and CDR2 SVGIG come from the germline V gene (reference sequence). The CDR3 is 13 residues long.

The CDR3 is CASSLDPSGQGAANEKLFF. The chain recombines TRBV11-2 with TRBJ1-4; TCRdb's assignment of TRBD1 cannot be checked, as there is no DNA. The CDR3 covers 19 residues. CDR1 is SGHAT, CDR2 FQNNGV, per germline. The full variable domain, completed using reference TRBV11-2 and TRBJ1-4, is EAGVAQSPRYKIIEKRQSVAFWCNPISGHATLYWYQQILGQGPKLLIQFQNNGVVDDSQLPKDRFSAERLKGVDSTLKIQPAKLEDSAVYLCASSLDPSGQGAANEKLFFGSGTQLSVL.

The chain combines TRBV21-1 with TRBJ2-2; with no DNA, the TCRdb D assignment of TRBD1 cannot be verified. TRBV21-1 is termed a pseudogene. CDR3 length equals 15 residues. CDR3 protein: CASSSHRVGAGELFF.

CDR3: CASRTRQTYNSPLHF. V is TRBV6-9 and J is TRBJ1-6; TCRdb names TRBD1, which stays unverified in the absence of DNA. There are 15 residues in the CDR3. Germline V gene lookup returns CDR1 MNHGY and CDR2 SVAAGI.

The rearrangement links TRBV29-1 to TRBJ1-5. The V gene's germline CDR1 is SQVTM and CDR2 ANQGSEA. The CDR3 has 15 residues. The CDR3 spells CSVEVHGEGNQPQHF. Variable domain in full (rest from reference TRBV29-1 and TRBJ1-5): SAVISQKPSRDICQRGTSLTIQCQVDSQVTMMFWYRQQPGQSLTLIATANQGSEATYESGFVIDKFPISRPNLTFSTLTVSNMSPEDSSIYLCSVEVHGEGNQPQHFGDGTRLSIL.

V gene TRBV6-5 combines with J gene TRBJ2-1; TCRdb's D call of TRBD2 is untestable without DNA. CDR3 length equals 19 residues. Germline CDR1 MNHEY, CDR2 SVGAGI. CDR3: CASSYSRWRAEGSYNEQFF.

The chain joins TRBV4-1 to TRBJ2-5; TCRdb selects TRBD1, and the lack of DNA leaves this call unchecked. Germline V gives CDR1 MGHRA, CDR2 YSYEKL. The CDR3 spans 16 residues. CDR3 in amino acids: CASSQDLTGSKETQYF.

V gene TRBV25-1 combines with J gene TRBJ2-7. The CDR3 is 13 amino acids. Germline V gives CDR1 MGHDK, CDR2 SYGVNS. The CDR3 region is CASSEGRSFEQYF.

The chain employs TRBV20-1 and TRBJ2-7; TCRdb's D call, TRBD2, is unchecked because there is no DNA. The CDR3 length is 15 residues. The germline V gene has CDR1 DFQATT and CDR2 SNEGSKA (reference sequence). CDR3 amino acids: CSARDLGLAGYEQYF.